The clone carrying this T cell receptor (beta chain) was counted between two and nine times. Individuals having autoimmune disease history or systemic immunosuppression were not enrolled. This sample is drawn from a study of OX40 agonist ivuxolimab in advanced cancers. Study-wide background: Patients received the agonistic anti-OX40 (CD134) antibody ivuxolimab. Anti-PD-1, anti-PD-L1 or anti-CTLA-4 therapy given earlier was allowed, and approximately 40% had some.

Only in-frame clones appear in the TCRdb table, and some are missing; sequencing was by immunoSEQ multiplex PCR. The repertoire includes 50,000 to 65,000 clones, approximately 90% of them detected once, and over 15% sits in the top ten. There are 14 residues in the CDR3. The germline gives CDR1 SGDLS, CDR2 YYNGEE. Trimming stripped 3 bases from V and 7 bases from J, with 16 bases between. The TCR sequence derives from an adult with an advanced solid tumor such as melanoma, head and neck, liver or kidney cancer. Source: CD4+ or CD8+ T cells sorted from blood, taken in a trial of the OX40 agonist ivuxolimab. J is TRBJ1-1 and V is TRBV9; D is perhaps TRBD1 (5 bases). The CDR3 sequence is CASSARSKGFEAFF. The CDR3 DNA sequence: TGTGCCAGCAGCGCGAGGTCCAAGGGGTTTGAAGCTTTCTTT. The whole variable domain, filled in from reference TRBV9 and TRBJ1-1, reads DSGVTQTPKHLITATGQRVTLRCSPRSGDLSVYWYQQSLDQGLQFLIQYYNGEERAKGNILERFSAQQFPDLHSELNLSSLELGDSALYFCASSARSKGFEAFFGQGTRLTVV.